This TCR beta chain was documented in a study of T cells after yellow fever vaccination. Findings and limits, study-wide: Within FACS-sorted repertoires, abundant clonotypes contaminating from the bulk population could be present. At under 97% for CD4 and approximately 89% for CD8, most primary-vaccination clones showed up again after the booster.

V was clipped by 5 bases and J by 3 bases, with 11 bases between them. Per germline, CDR1 MNHNY and CDR2 SVGAGI (reference sequence). There are 13 residues in the CDR3. MiXCR, run by TCRdb on the 5' RACE reads, gives a single entry per CDR3 protein. The profile covers more than 450,000 distinct CDR3 sequences, with 20% to 25% appearing a single time and roughly 16% taken by the ten largest. This clonotype has just a few counts. Its antigen is still unknown. J is TRBJ2-7 and V is TRBV6-6; perhaps TRBD1 as D (6 bases). Sequenced here: PBMCs, sampled about 20 days after the first yellow fever vaccination. The TCR originated in a man between 18 and 29 years old who received the YFV17D yellow fever vaccine. The CDR3: CASSRQVRYEQYF. The CDR3 DNA follows: TGTGCCAGCAGTCGACAGGTACGCTACGAGCAGTACTTC.